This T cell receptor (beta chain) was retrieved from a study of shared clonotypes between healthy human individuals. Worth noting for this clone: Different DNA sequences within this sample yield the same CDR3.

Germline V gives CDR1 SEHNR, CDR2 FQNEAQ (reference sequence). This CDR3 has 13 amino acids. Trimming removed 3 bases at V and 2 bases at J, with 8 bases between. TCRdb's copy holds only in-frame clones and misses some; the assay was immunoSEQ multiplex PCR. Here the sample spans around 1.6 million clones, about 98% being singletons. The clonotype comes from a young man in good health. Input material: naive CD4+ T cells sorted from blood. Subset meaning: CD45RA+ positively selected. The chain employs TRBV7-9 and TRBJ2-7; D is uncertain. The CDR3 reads CASSFGRAYEQYF. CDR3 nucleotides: TGTGCCAGCAGCTTCGGACGGGCCTACGAGCAGTACTTC.